These 32 T cell receptor beta chains were all obtained from the same sample, sequenced in a study of spatial heterogeneity in lung cancer. Regarding time point: blood at routine non-recurrence follow-up after resection. Unsorted samples of tumor, nontumor lung or frozen PBMC had their whole RNA sequenced. From the 5' RACE reads, TCRdb called clonotypes with MiXCR, one entry per CDR3 protein. The sample lists some 110,000 distinct CDR3 sequences; over 9% were seen once. This specimen was PBMCs, taken at follow-up. These receptors were obtained from a male donor with early-stage non-small cell lung cancer.

The sample holds a few counts of this clonotype. The chain recombines TRBV2 with TRBJ2-3; D remains ambiguous. V was trimmed by 3 bases and J by 2 bases, leaving 6 bases between them. Germline assignment: CDR1 SNHLY and CDR2 FYNNEI. The CDR3 length is 13 residues. The CDR3: CASSETATDTQYF. The CDR3 bases are TGTGCCAGCAGTGAGACCGCCACAGATACGCAGTATTTT. Based on the CDR3 plus reference TRBV2 and TRBJ2-3, the full variable domain is EPEVTQTPSHQVTQMGQEVILRCVPISNHLYFYWYRQILGQKVEFLVSFYNNEISEKSEIFDDQFSVERPDGSNFTLKIRSTKLEDSAMYFCASSETATDTQYFGPGTRLTVL.

The chain uses TRBV19 and TRBJ2-3; 9 bases are a match to TRBD2. Germline CDR1 is LNHDA and CDR2 is SQIVND (reference sequence). The ends lost 6 bases at V and 2 bases at J; junction bases unmatched: 9. The CDR3 contains 16 residues. Here the CDR3 reads CASRRRPSGVTDTQYF. The CDR3 DNA reads as TGTGCCAGTAGGAGACGGCCTAGCGGGGTCACAGATACGCAGTATTTT.

The chain employs TRBV11-3 and TRBJ2-2, with 12 bases matching TRBD1. CDR1 is SGHNT, CDR2 YENEEA, per germline. The CDR3 is made up of 17 amino acids. J gave up 4 bases and V 3 bases, and 6 bases lay outside the gene matches. CDR3 sequence reads: CASSLGDRGRSTGELFF. The CDR3 bases are TGTGCCAGCAGCTTGGGGGACAGGGGGCGCAGCACCGGGGAGCTGTTTTTT.

Ten or more counts support this clonotype. The chain couples TRBV5-4 to TRBJ2-3; 7 bases align to TRBD2. The junction had 7 bases not matched to a gene; V was cut back by 4 bases and J by 2 bases. Germline CDR1 reads SGHNT; CDR2 reads YYREEE (reference sequence). This CDR3 contains 15 residues. This CDR3 reads CASSPGDYFTDTQYF. The CDR3 DNA is TGTGCCAGCAGCCCCGGGGACTACTTCACAGATACGCAGTATTTT.

This clonotype came up many times. The rearrangement joins TRBV6-2 or TRBV6-3 to TRBJ1-2; D is possibly TRBD1 (5 bases). This CDR3 is built from 14 residues. Trimming took 6 bases from V and 4 from J, leaving 15 bases between them. Germline values: CDR1 MNHEY, CDR2 SVGEGT. CDR3 region: CASSTSTGRYGYTF. In DNA, the CDR3 is TGTGCCAGCAGCACCTCCACAGGCCGCTATGGCTACACCTTC.

This clonotype was observed many times. The J gene is TRBJ2-2, the V gene TRBV29-1; TRBD1 might be the D (6 bases). V shed 6 bases and J shed 0 bases, with 11 bases lying between them. This CDR3 has 14 amino acids. Looked up from germline, CDR1 is SQVTM and CDR2 is ANQGSEA. CDR3 sequence (DNA): TGCAGCGTAGGAACAGGGACGAACACCGGGGAGCTGTTTTTT. This codes for CSVGTGTNTGELFF.

This clonotype was observed a handful of times. The chain links TRBV27 to TRBJ1-1; D is undetermined. Germline CDR1 is MNHEY and CDR2 is SMNVEV (reference sequence). V lost 6 bases, J lost 0 bases, and 8 bases lay in between. There are 13 residues in the CDR3. CDR3: CASSKLLNTEAFF. CDR3 sequence (DNA): TGTGCCAGCAGCAAACTTCTGAACACTGAAGCTTTCTTT.

This clonotype was seen a few times. The chain links TRBV15 to TRBJ2-1, with D tentatively TRBD1 (6 bases). The germline V gene encodes CDR1 LNHNV and CDR2 YYDKDF (reference sequence). With 2 bases removed from V and 4 bases from J, the gap between germline ends came to 15 bases. The CDR3 length is 16 residues. The CDR3 nucleotides read TGTGCCACCAGCAGATCCACAGGGAGTTTGTACAATGAGCAGTTCTTC. This gives the protein CATSRSTGSLYNEQFF. Complete variable domain (other parts from reference TRBV15 and TRBJ2-1): DAMVIQNPRYQVTQFGKPVTLSCSQTLNHNVMYWYQQKSSQAPKLLFHYYDKDFNNEADTPDNFQSRRPNTSFCFLDIRSPGLGDTAMYLCATSRSTGSLYNEQFFGPGTRLTVL.

This chain links TRBV11-2 with TRBJ2-3, with TRBD2 matching 11 bases. This CDR3 has 15 amino acids. J was trimmed by 3 bases and V by 3 bases; bases with no gene match: 2. Germline CDR1 and CDR2: SGHAT and FQNNGV. CDR3 sequence: CASSFSGGATDTQYF. CDR3 bases: TGTGCCAGCAGCTTTAGCGGGGGGGCAACAGATACGCAGTATTTT.

This clonotype was seen ten or more times. The J gene is TRBJ1-2, the V gene TRBV5-1, with TRBD1 matching over 8 bases. V was clipped by 0 bases and J by 7 bases; unmatched bases: 11. The CDR3 runs 16 residues. CDR1 and CDR2 from the germline V gene are SGHRS and YFSETQ. CDR3 in DNA: TGCGCCAGCAGCTTGGCCGGAGGACAGGGTGACAGTGGCTACACCTTC. It codes for CASSLAGGQGDSGYTF.

This clonotype was detected ten times or more. The V and J genes are TRBV28 and TRBJ1-6; D call uncertain. Germline V lookup: CDR1 MDHEN, CDR2 SYDVKM. The CDR3 has 11 residues. Trimming took 2 bases from V and 10 from J, leaving 3 bases between them. The CDR3 spells CASSLESPLHF. The CDR3 DNA reads as TGTGCCAGCAGTTTAGAATCACCCCTCCACTTT.

This clonotype was seen a handful of times. The chain links TRBV20-1 to TRBJ1-1; D is undetermined. The CDR3 extends over 14 amino acids. Germline CDR1 DFQATT, CDR2 SNEGSKA (reference sequence). V lost 0 bases to trimming and J lost 3 bases, with 11 bases between them. The CDR3 bases are TGCAGTGCTAGAGATCCGGGCGGATACACTGAAGCTTTCTTT. It codes for CSARDPGGYTEAFF.

This clonotype was observed at least ten times. This chain connects TRBV5-1 to TRBJ2-2; TRBD1 might be the D (5 bases). Between the trimmed V and J ends, which lost 1 base and 2 bases, there was a span of 9 bases. Germline CDR1 SGHRS, CDR2 YFSETQ. The CDR3 loop spans 15 amino acids. CDR3 sequence: CASSLLTENTGELFF. The CDR3 DNA is TGCGCCAGCAGCTTGCTGACAGAAAACACCGGGGAGCTGTTTTTT.

This clonotype was observed many times. The chain links TRBV20-1 to TRBJ1-1, with 7 nucleotides matching TRBD1. J lost 11 bases, V lost 6 bases, and 15 bases had no gene match. CDR3 length: 13 amino acids. In germline, CDR1 is DFQATT, CDR2 SNEGSKA (reference sequence). For the CDR3, the DNA is TGCAGTGCCCCGACGACAGGGACTGGAGGGGCTTTCTTT. Translating gives CSAPTTGTGGAFF.

CDR3 sequence (DNA): TGTGCCACCAGTGATACGGACAGGGGGACTGAAGCTTTCTTT. Protein: CATSDTDRGTEAFF. The V call is TRBV24-1, the J call TRBJ1-1, with 10 nucleotides matching TRBD1. V trimming: 3 bases; J trimming: 5 bases; junction bases outside the gene matches: 2. CDR1 is KGHDR and CDR2 is SFDVKD in the germline V gene. The CDR3 contains 14 residues.

In its sample, this clonotype was seen a few times. The chain couples TRBV7-9 to TRBJ1-2; the match to TRBD1 covers 9 bases. V was clipped by 7 bases and J by 4 bases; unmatched bases: 13. Germline V gene lookup returns CDR1 SEHNR and CDR2 FQNEAQ (reference sequence). The CDR3 sequence is 16 residues long. CDR3: CASTIDLTGGGYGYTF. In nucleotides, the CDR3 is TGTGCCAGCACCATCGACTTAACAGGGGGCGGCTATGGCTACACCTTC.

This chain joins TRBV4-2 and TRBJ2-1; the D call may be TRBD1 or TRBD2 (6 bases each). V was clipped by 1 base and J by 3 bases, with 13 bases between them. The CDR3 has 16 residues. In germline, CDR1 is LGHNA, CDR2 YNFKEQ. In nucleotides, the CDR3 is TGTGCCAGCAGCCAAGGGAGGGGGGTTGTCTACAATGAGCAGTTCTTC. Protein sequence: CASSQGRGVVYNEQFF.

This clonotype came up many times. V and J are TRBV12-3 or TRBV12-4 and TRBJ2-7; D gene uncertain. The germline V and J ends were trimmed by 3 bases and 2 bases, with 8 bases remaining between them. The CDR3 totals 13 residues. The CDR3 sequence is CASSFSRPYEQYF. CDR3 DNA: TGTGCCAGCAGTTTCAGCAGGCCCTACGAGCAGTACTTC.

V usage is TRBV5-6 and J usage is TRBJ1-1; the D is unclear. Germline V gene data show CDR1 as SGHDT and CDR2 as YYEEEE. V was trimmed by 0 bases and J by 0 bases, leaving 6 bases between them. The CDR3 has 14 amino acids. The CDR3 sequence: CASSLAGMNTEAFF. CDR3 bases: TGTGCCAGCAGCTTGGCTGGGATGAACACTGAAGCTTTCTTT. The full variable domain, in which reference TRBV5-6 and TRBJ1-1 provide the parts outside the CDR3, is DAGVTQSPTHLIKTRGQQVTLRCSPKSGHDTVSWYQQALGQGPQFIFQYYEEEERQRGNFPDRFSGHQFPNYSSELNVNALLLGDSALYLCASSLAGMNTEAFFGQGTRLTVV.

This clonotype appeared many times. The V gene is TRBV20-1, the J gene TRBJ2-3; D might be TRBD1 or TRBD2, each matching 5 bases. The V gene lost 1 base and the J gene lost 6 bases, with 5 bases spanning the gap. CDR3 length: 11 amino acids. The germline V gene encodes CDR1 DFQATT and CDR2 SNEGSKA (reference sequence). The CDR3 nucleotides read TGCAGTGCTAGAGGGGGGGATACGCAGTATTTT. Its protein product is CSARGGDTQYF.

The table lists this clonotype with a few counts. The V call is TRBV7-8, the J call TRBJ2-7; D is unclear. V was shortened by 2 bases and J by 6 bases, with 20 bases between the two germline ends. CDR3 size: 16 residues. Germline lookup yields CDR1 SGHVS and CDR2 FQNEAQ. The CDR3 here is CASSLLREQIFLEQYF. The CDR3 DNA reads TGTGCCAGCAGCTTATTAAGGGAACAGATCTTCCTCGAGCAGTACTTC.

This clonotype was observed a few times. The genes are TRBV27 and TRBJ1-1, with 7 bases identical to TRBD1. J lost 0 bases, V lost 5 bases, and 6 bases had no gene match. The germline CDR1 and CDR2 sequences are MNHEY and SMNVEV (reference sequence). The CDR3 runs to 15 residues. This CDR3 is CASSTQGQMNTEAFF. Written as DNA, the CDR3 is TGTGCCAGCAGTACCCAGGGACAGATGAACACTGAAGCTTTCTTT.

The V gene is TRBV30, the J gene TRBJ2-3, with D possibly being TRBD2 (6 bases). The V gene lost 5 bases and the J gene lost 7 bases, with 13 bases spanning the gap. Germline V gives CDR1 GTSNPN, CDR2 SVGIG (reference sequence). The CDR3 runs 12 residues. For the CDR3, the DNA is TGTGCCTGGGCCCCACGGGGGAATACGCAGTATTTT. Translating it yields CAWAPRGNTQYF.

The table lists this clonotype with many counts. This chain connects TRBV25-1 to TRBJ1-6; 10 nucleotides agree with TRBD1. The length of the CDR3 is 16 residues. Per germline, CDR1 MGHDK and CDR2 SYGVNS. Trimming at V came to 4 bases and at J to 10 bases, leaving 10 bases not matched to a gene. As DNA, the CDR3 is TGTGCCAGCAGTGGGGACAGGGGCACTTACCTCTCACCCCTCCACTTT. It translates to CASSGDRGTYLSPLHF.

V and J are TRBV2 and TRBJ2-3; D unresolved. V was clipped by 6 bases and J by 2 bases, with 6 bases between them. Germline values: CDR1 SNHLY, CDR2 FYNNEI. This CDR3 contains 12 residues. The CDR3 DNA is TGTGCCAGCAGGACTTACACAGATACGCAGTATTTT. As protein: CASRTYTDTQYF.

The table lists this clonotype with a count of one. This chain links TRBV6-2 or TRBV6-3 with TRBJ2-2, with 7 bases fitting TRBD1. The V segment lost 8 bases and the J segment 2 bases; nucleotides outside the gene matches: 5. The V gene's germline CDR1 is MNHEY and CDR2 SVGEGT. The CDR3 runs 14 residues. The CDR3 loop is CASDRDSNTGELFF. In DNA, the CDR3 is TGTGCCAGCGATCGGGACAGCAACACCGGGGAGCTGTTTTTT.

This clonotype has a handful of counts. The chain recombines TRBV28 with TRBJ2-1; D is ambiguous. The germline CDR1 and CDR2 sequences are MDHEN and SYDVKM. The CDR3 runs to 16 residues. V was shortened by 5 bases and J by 8 bases, with 22 bases between the two germline ends. Written as DNA, the CDR3 is TGTGCCAGCAGTCCCCCAGACACCATCAACAGTGATGAGCAGTTCTTC. Protein: CASSPPDTINSDEQFF.

This clonotype was counted at least ten times. The V call is TRBV5-1, the J call TRBJ1-2; D remains ambiguous. Trimming left V 2 bases short and J 2 bases short, with 13 bases between. The CDR3 length is 15 residues. CDR1 and CDR2 from the germline V gene are SGHRS and YFSETQ. The CDR3: CASSLSPTENYGYTF. CDR3 DNA sequence: TGCGCCAGCAGCTTATCCCCTACAGAGAACTATGGCTACACCTTC.

The chain is built from TRBV2 and TRBJ1-5, with D unresolved. The CDR3 totals 14 residues. Trimming pared 6 bases from V and 5 bases from J, leaving 14 bases between. Germline V gene sequence: CDR1 SNHLY, CDR2 FYNNEI. Here the CDR3 DNA reads TGTGCCAGCAGAGCGACATACTTGGATCAGCCCCAGCATTTT. This translates into CASRATYLDQPQHF.

The chain carries TRBV28 and TRBJ1-6; D unclear. The CDR3 consists of 13 residues. With 7 bases removed from V and 4 bases from J, the gap between germline ends came to 8 bases. Germline V CDR1 and CDR2: MDHEN, SYDVKM. The CDR3 loop reads CASMGIYNSPLHF. The CDR3 coding sequence is TGTGCCAGCATGGGGATTTATAATTCACCCCTCCACTTT.

This clonotype was seen many times. This chain joins TRBV4-1 and TRBJ2-7; D is possibly TRBD1 (6 bases). The V gene lost 4 bases and the J gene lost 4 bases, with 11 bases spanning the gap. CDR1 MGHRA and CDR2 YSYEKL come from the germline V gene. CDR3 length equals 13 residues. Here the CDR3 DNA reads TGCGCCAGCAGCCTAGACAGGAATTACGAGCAGTACTTC. Its protein is CASSLDRNYEQYF.

This clonotype was counted a few times. This rearrangement joins TRBV6-5 to TRBJ2-2; perhaps TRBD1 as D (6 bases). The CDR3 is 15 amino acids. V was trimmed by 2 bases and J by 5 bases, leaving 12 bases between them. Germline V gene sequence: CDR1 MNHEY, CDR2 SVGAGI. In nucleotides, the CDR3 is TGTGCCAGCAGTTACATCCCACAGGGAACCGGGGAGCTGTTTTTT. Its protein is CASSYIPQGTGELFF.